The 5 T cell receptor beta chains given below trace back to one sample, sequenced in a study of blood T cell repertoires in COVID-19. Some clones are missing from TCRdb's copy, which holds only in-frame ones; the method was immunoSEQ multiplex PCR. Here the sample spans approximately 97,000 clones, almost 90% being singletons. Sequencing was done on a sample of peripheral blood. The source is a man aged 50-59 years with COVID-19, enrolled during active disease.

The CDR3 region has the DNA TGCGCCAGCAGCTTTAACCTCAGGACAGAAAACTATGGCTACACCTTC. This sequence encodes CASSFNLRTENYGYTF. The chain joins TRBV5-1 to TRBJ1-2, with a tentative D call TRBD1 (6 bases). The germline V gene encodes CDR1 SGHRS and CDR2 YFSETQ. The length of the CDR3 is 16 residues. V lost 2 bases to trimming and J lost 2 bases, with 16 bases between them.

This clone was recorded only once. The chain joins TRBV2 to TRBJ1-2; maybe TRBD1 (6 bases). From germline, CDR1 is SNHLY and CDR2 FYNNEI. V was pared by 4 bases and J by 4 bases, with 13 bases between. The CDR3 extends over 14 amino acids. The DNA of the CDR3 is TGTGCCAGCAGTGGAGACCAGGGGACCTATGGCTACACCTTC. It yields the protein CASSGDQGTYGYTF.

This clone was seen a single time. The genes are TRBV4-3 and TRBJ2-2, with TRBD1 identical over 12 bases. This CDR3 has 18 residues. Trimming removed 0 bases from V and 5 bases from J; junction bases left unmatched: 7. Germline assignment: CDR1 LGHNA and CDR2 YSLEER. CDR3 DNA sequence: TGCGCCAGCAGCCAAGAAAAGGGACAGGGGGCATTAACCGGGGAGCTGTTTTTT. This sequence encodes CASSQEKGQGALTGELFF.

The chain combines TRBV5-1 with TRBJ1-4; 7 bases line up with TRBD1. The CDR3 covers 14 residues. The V segment lost 5 bases and the J segment 4 bases; nucleotides outside the gene matches: 5. The germline V gene encodes CDR1 SGHRS and CDR2 YFSETQ. The CDR3 here is CASRRDSNNEKLFF. The CDR3 nucleotides read TGCGCCAGCAGGCGGGACAGCAATAATGAAAAACTGTTTTTT.

The chain joins TRBV19 to TRBJ1-2; no clear D. The CDR3 loop spans 15 amino acids. Trimming shortened V by 1 base and J by 4 bases, and 13 bases separated the two germline ends. Germline CDR1 reads LNHDA; CDR2 reads SQIVND (reference sequence). In DNA form, the CDR3 reads TGTGCCAGTAGTATAGGGCCCCTGGGGAGCTATGGCTACACCTTC. Amino acid sequence: CASSIGPLGSYGYTF.